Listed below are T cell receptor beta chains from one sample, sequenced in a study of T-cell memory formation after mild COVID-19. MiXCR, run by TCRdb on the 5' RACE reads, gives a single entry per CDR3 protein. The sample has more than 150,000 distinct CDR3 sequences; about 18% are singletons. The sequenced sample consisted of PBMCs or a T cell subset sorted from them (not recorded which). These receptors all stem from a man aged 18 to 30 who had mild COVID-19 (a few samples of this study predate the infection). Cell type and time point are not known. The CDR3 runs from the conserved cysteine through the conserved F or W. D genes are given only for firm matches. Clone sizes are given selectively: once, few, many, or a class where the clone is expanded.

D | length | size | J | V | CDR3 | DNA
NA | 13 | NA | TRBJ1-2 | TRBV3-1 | CASSQEEPVGYTF | TGTGCCAGCAGCCAAGAGGAGCCGGTGGGCTACACCTTC
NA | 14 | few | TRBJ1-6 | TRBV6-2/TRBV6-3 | CASSSRDGGPPLHF | TGTGCCAGCAGTTCCCGGGACGGGGGTCCACCCCTCCACTTT
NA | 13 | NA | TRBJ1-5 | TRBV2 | CASRRAVGQPQHF | TGTGCCAGCAGACGTGCGGTGGGTCAGCCCCAGCATTTT
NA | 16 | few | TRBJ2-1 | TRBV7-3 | CASSPRTEGSYNEQFF | TGTGCCAGCAGCCCCCGGACTGAGGGTTCCTACAATGAGCAGTTCTTC
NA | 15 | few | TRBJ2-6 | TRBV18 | CASSPLGSGANVLTF | TGTGCCAGCTCACCACTAGGCTCTGGGGCCAACGTCCTGACTTTC
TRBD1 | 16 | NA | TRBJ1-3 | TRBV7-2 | CASSGTGQSSGNTIYF | TGTGCCAGCAGCGGAACGGGACAGTCCTCTGGAAACACCATATATTTT
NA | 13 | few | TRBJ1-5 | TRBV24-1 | CATSESDNQPQHF | TGTGCCACCAGTGAGTCCGATAATCAGCCCCAGCATTTT
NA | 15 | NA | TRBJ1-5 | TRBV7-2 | CASSGGGRGLQPQHF | TGTGCCAGCAGCGGTGGGGGCAGGGGCTTACAGCCCCAGCATTTT
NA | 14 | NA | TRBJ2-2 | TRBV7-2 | CASSPQTSTGELFF | TGTGCCAGCAGCCCCCAGACCTCCACCGGGGAGCTGTTTTTT
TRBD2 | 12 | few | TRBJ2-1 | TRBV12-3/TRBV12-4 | CASNGGYNEQFF | TGTGCCAGCAACGGGGGGTACAATGAGCAGTTCTTC
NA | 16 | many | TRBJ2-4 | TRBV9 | CASSEQAGQAKNIQYF | TGTGCCAGCAGCGAACAGGCGGGCCAAGCCAAAAACATTCAGTACTTC
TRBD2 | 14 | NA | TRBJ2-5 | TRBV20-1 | CSARESLAGGSQYF | TGCAGTGCTAGAGAGAGTCTAGCGGGGGGGAGCCAGTACTTC
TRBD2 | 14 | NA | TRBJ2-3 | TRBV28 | CASISGGARTTQYF | TGTGCCAGCATTAGCGGGGGGGCCCGGACTACGCAGTATTTT
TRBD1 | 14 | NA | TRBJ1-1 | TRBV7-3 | CASSVQGRGTEAFF | TGTGCCAGCAGCGTACAGGGGCGTGGCACTGAAGCTTTCTTT
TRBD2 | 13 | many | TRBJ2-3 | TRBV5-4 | CASKNSGVDTQYF | TGTGCCAGCAAGAATAGCGGGGTGGATACGCAGTATTTT
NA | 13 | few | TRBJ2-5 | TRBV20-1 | CSARGTVQETQYF | TGCAGTGCGCGCGGGACGGTACAAGAGACCCAGTACTTC
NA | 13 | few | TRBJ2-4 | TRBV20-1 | CSASDWNKNIQYF | TGCAGTGCCTCGGACTGGAACAAAAACATTCAGTACTTC
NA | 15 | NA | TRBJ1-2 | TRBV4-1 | CASSQGGHLGDGYTF | TGCGCCAGCAGCCAAGGTGGGCACCTCGGGGATGGCTACACCTTC
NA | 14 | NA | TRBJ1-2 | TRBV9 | CASSVSLTAYGYTF | TGTGCCAGCAGCGTATCGTTGACAGCCTATGGCTACACCTTC
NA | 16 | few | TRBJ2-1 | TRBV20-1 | CSATIETGGRDNEQFF | TGCAGTGCTACGATCGAAACGGGGGGCCGGGACAATGAGCAGTTCTTC
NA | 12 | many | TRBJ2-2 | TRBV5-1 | CASSFNTGELFF | TGCGCCAGCAGCTTTAACACCGGGGAGCTGTTTTTT
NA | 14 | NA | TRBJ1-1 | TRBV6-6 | CASRPIGLALEAFF | TGTGCCAGCAGACCGATCGGCCTAGCCCTTGAAGCTTTCTTT
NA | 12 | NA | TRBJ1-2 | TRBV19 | CASSQNNYGYTF | TGTGCCAGTAGTCAGAATAACTATGGCTACACCTTC
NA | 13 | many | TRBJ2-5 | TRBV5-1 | CASSLYGTETQYF | TGCGCCAGCAGCTTGTACGGGACAGAGACCCAGTACTTC
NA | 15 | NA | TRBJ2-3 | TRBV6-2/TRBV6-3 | CASSYSRTSTDTQYF | TGTGCCAGCAGTTACTCCAGAACTAGCACAGATACGCAGTATTTT
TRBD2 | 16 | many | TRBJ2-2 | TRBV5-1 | CASSPTSGGSARELFF | TGCGCCAGCAGCCCTACTAGCGGGGGATCTGCGAGGGAGCTGTTTTTT
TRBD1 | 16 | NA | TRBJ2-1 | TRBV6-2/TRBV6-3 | CASSYSPGTGGNEQFF | TGTGCCAGCAGTTACTCGCCCGGGACAGGAGGCAATGAGCAGTTCTTC
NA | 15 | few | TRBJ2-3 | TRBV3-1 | CASSQAWRSTDTQYF | TGTGCCAGCAGCCAAGCTTGGCGGAGCACAGATACGCAGTATTTT
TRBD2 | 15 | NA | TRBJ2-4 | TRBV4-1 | CASSLGRGVLNIQYF | TGCGCCAGCAGCTTGGGCCGGGGGGTTCTGAACATTCAGTACTTC
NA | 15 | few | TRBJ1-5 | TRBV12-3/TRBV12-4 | CASSLGSRSNQPQHF | TGTGCCAGCAGTTTGGGATCCCGGAGCAATCAGCCCCAGCATTTT
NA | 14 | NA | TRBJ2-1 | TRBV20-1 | CSAKGPSSYNEQFF | TGCAGTGCCAAAGGACCCAGCTCCTACAATGAGCAGTTCTTC
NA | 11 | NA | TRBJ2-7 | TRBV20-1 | CSGLGSDEQYF | TGCAGTGGGTTAGGGTCCGACGAGCAGTACTTC
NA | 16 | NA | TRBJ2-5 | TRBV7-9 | CASSVRGRSGSETQYF | TGTGCCAGCAGCGTGAGAGGACGGTCGGGGAGCGAGACCCAGTACTTC
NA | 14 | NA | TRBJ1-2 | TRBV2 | CASSEPSSGLGYTF | TGTGCCAGCAGTGAGCCCTCTTCAGGGCTTGGCTACACCTTC
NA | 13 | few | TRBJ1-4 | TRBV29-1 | CSVRRSPNEKLFF | TGCAGCGTGCGGAGGTCCCCTAATGAAAAACTGTTTTTT
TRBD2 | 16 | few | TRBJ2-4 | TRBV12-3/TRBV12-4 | CASSLGGGMGKNIQYF | TGTGCCAGCAGTTTAGGGGGAGGGATGGGCAAAAACATTCAGTACTTC
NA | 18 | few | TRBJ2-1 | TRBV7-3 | CASSLMGAATASGNEQFF | TGTGCCAGCAGCTTAATGGGGGCTGCGACAGCTAGTGGGAATGAGCAGTTCTTC
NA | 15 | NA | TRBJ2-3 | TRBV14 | CASSPAIPRTDTQYF | TGTGCCAGCAGCCCCGCGATCCCCCGCACAGATACGCAGTATTTT
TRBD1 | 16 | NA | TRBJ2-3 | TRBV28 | CASRAGGASTRGTQYF | TGTGCCAGCAGAGCAGGGGGCGCTTCGACACGTGGTACGCAGTATTTT
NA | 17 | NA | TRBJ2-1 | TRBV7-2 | CASSPRGPGSSYNEQFF | TGTGCCAGCAGCCCCAGGGGACCCGGAAGCTCCTACAATGAGCAGTTCTTC
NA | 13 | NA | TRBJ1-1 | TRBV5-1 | CASARSLNTEAFF | TGCGCCAGCGCTAGAAGCCTGAACACTGAAGCTTTCTTT
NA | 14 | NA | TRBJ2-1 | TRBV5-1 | CASSSMADYNEQFF | TGCGCCAGCAGCTCGATGGCGGATTACAATGAGCAGTTCTTC
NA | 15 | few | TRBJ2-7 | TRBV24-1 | CATSDPGPIPYEQYF | TGTGCCACCAGTGATCCCGGGCCGATCCCCTACGAGCAGTACTTC
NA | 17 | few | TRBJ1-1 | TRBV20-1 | CSARVFGQGPGSTEAFF | TGCAGTGCTAGAGTGTTCGGACAAGGGCCAGGGAGCACTGAAGCTTTCTTT
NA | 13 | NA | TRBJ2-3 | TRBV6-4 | CASSDPSTDTQYF | TGTGCCAGCAGTGACCCCTCGACAGATACGCAGTATTTT
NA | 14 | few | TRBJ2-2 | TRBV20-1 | CSAAPAGRWGELFF | TGCAGTGCCGCGCCAGCGGGCAGGTGGGGGGAGCTGTTTTTT
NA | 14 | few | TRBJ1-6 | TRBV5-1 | CASSLEGEVSPLHF | TGCGCCAGCAGCTTGGAAGGGGAGGTGTCACCCCTCCACTTT
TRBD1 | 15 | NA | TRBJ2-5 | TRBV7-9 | CASSPGTGVQETQYF | TGTGCCAGCAGCCCCGGGACAGGGGTCCAAGAGACCCAGTACTTC